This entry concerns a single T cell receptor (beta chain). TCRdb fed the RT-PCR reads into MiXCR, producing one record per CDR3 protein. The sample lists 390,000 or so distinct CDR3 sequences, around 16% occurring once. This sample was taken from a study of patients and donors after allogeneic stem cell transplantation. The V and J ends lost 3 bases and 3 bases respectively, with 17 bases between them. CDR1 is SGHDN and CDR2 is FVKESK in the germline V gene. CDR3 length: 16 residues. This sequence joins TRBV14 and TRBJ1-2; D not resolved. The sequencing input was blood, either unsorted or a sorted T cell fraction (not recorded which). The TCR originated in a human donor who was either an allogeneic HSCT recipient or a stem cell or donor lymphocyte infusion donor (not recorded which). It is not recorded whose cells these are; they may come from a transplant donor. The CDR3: CASSHSPRAGHYGYTF. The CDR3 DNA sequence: TGTGCCAGCAGCCATAGTCCAAGAGCGGGTCACTATGGCTACACCTTC.